Below are 11 T cell receptor beta chains sequenced from a single sample in a study of Ad26.COV2.S vaccination and SARS-CoV-2 variants. Profiling relied on immunoSEQ multiplex PCR, and the TCRdb table lists in-frame clones only, not all of them. The table lists about 680,000 clones, more than 80% of them singletons, with roughly 1.5% in the top ten. Treatment noted: some 19 received Ad26.COV2.S at low or high dose, single or two shots; about five received placebo; per-sample allocation not given. The investigators took samples on day 63 after the first vaccine or placebo injection. Material: peripheral blood, obtained in a trial of Ad26.COV2.S vaccine versus placebo. These receptors all come from a person between 18 and 65 years old who received the Ad26.COV2.S COVID-19 vaccine or a placebo.

CDR3 bases: TGTGCCAGCAGCTTACCCACCCGGTCCGAGCAGTACTTC. Translated, it gives CASSLPTRSEQYF. The gene calls are TRBV7-2 and TRBJ2-7; D is uncertain. The germline V gene has CDR1 SGHTA and CDR2 FQGNSA. The CDR3 totals 13 residues. V lost 2 bases to trimming and J lost 6 bases, with 11 bases between them.

The chain carries TRBV7-2 and TRBJ1-5; 11 bases fit TRBD1. The CDR3 extends over 14 amino acids. Trimming removed 5 bases from V and 4 bases from J; junction bases left unmatched: 1. Germline CDR1 reads SGHTA; CDR2 reads FQGNSA. In DNA form, the CDR3 reads TGTGCCAGCAGCGGGGACAGGGGGAATCAGCCCCAGCATTTT. Protein sequence: CASSGDRGNQPQHF.

This chain links TRBV6-5 with TRBJ2-2; weak D call: TRBD1 (6 bases). The ends were cut back, 5 bases at V and 5 bases at J, with 9 bases in the middle. This CDR3 is built from 13 residues. Germline CDR1 reads MNHEY; CDR2 reads SVGAGI. CDR3 amino acids: CASSPQGTGELFF. The CDR3 DNA sequence: TGTGCCAGCAGTCCTCAGGGGACCGGGGAGCTGTTTTTT.

There are a few counts of this clone. The chain is built from TRBV19 and TRBJ1-3; tentative D call: TRBD1 (6 bases). The CDR3 loop spans 15 amino acids. V gave up 11 bases and J gave up 0 bases, with 17 bases separating them. Germline V gives CDR1 LNHDA, CDR2 SQIVND (reference sequence). Here the CDR3 reads CAAGAVQNSGNTIYF. The CDR3, as DNA: TGTGCCGCAGGGGCGGTTCAGAACTCTGGAAACACCATATATTTT. The entire variable domain, with the rest obtained from reference TRBV19 and TRBJ1-3, is as follows: DGGITQSPKYLFRKEGQNVTLSCEQNLNHDAMYWYRQDPGQGLRLIYYSQIVNDFQKGDIAEGYSVSREKKESFPLTVTSAQKNPTAFYLCAAGAVQNSGNTIYFGEGSWLTVV.

The rearrangement joins TRBV6-2 or TRBV6-3 to TRBJ2-5; D perhaps matches TRBD1 (5 bases). Germline CDR1 and CDR2: MNHEY and SVGEGT. V was clipped by 2 bases and J by 2 bases, with 12 bases between them. The CDR3 length is 15 residues. CDR3 nucleotides: TGTGCCAGCAGTTACGGGGTCAGGGTGCAAGAGACCCAGTACTTC. It is translated as CASSYGVRVQETQYF.

The chain joins TRBV27 to TRBJ2-7; D gene unclear. The V gene lost 7 bases and the J gene lost 2 bases, with 12 bases spanning the gap. This CDR3 has 13 residues. The germline V gene encodes CDR1 MNHEY and CDR2 SMNVEV (reference sequence). CDR3 bases: TGTGCCAGCACCTCGAGCCCCCCCTACGAGCAGTACTTC. Translated: CASTSSPPYEQYF.

CDR3 in DNA: TGTGCCAGCAGTTACGGCGGGTTGTGGCCCCAGCATTTT. This gives the protein CASSYGGLWPQHF. The rearrangement uses TRBV6-6 and TRBJ1-5; the D is unclear. This CDR3 is built from 13 residues. CDR1 and CDR2 from the germline V gene are MNHNY and SVGAGI (reference sequence). Trimming stripped 2 bases from V and 9 bases from J, with 11 bases between.

The rearrangement links TRBV6-2 or TRBV6-3 to TRBJ1-5, with 10 bases that match TRBD1. This CDR3 has 14 amino acids. The V gene end was trimmed by 6 bases and the J gene end by 4 bases; junction bases not matched to a gene: 3. The germline V gene has CDR1 MNHEY and CDR2 SVGEGT. Written as DNA, the CDR3 is TGTGCCAGCAGCAAGGGACAGGGGAATCAGCCCCAGCATTTT. Amino acid sequence: CASSKGQGNQPQHF.

This rearrangement joins TRBV24-1 to TRBJ1-1; 11 bases line up with TRBD1. This CDR3 is 15 amino acids long. J was trimmed by 4 bases and V by 3 bases; bases with no gene match: 3. Germline V CDR1 and CDR2: KGHDR, SFDVKD. The CDR3 coding sequence is TGTGCCACCAGTGATACTGGACAGGGGGCCACTGAAGCTTTCTTT. It codes for CATSDTGQGATEAFF.

V and J are TRBV7-8 and TRBJ1-4; perhaps TRBD1 as D (5 bases). The germline CDR1 and CDR2 sequences are SGHVS and FQNEAQ. Deletions cut 3 bases from V and 1 base from J, with 9 bases between. The CDR3 sequence is 15 residues long. Here the CDR3 reads CASSLQGGTNEKLFF. Written as DNA, the CDR3 is TGTGCCAGCAGCTTGCAGGGAGGAACTAATGAAAAACTGTTTTTT.

The CDR3: CASSLGTGGKPQHF. In DNA, the CDR3 is TGTGCCAGCAGCTTGGGGACAGGGGGAAAGCCCCAGCATTTT. J is TRBJ1-5 and V is TRBV7-9, with TRBD1 identical over 11 bases. The CDR3 has 14 amino acids. Germline V gene sequence: CDR1 SEHNR, CDR2 FQNEAQ (reference sequence). Trimming cost V 3 bases and J 8 bases; bases outside gene matches: 3.